This T cell receptor beta chain comes out of a study of blood T cell repertoires in COVID-19. Study-wide context: Samples taken during acute and convalescent COVID-19 were collected in the United States, Italy and Spain. PBMCs, B-cell-depleted T cells, or T cells provided the cDNA or gDNA that made up the material.

In the original workflow: Counts of nucleated cells, estimated from reference gene primer amplification, were obtained. Assay used: immunoSEQ multiplex PCR; TCRdb lists only in-frame clones, some missing. V, J and clone size were drawn from that table, and D and trimming were deduced from the DNA. The sample has about 170,000 clones; roughly 84% are singletons. Germline CDR1 and CDR2: MNHEY and SVGAGI. The CDR3 loop spans 14 amino acids. V was trimmed by 6 bases and J by 5 bases, leaving 16 bases between them. The specimen was peripheral blood. This receptor was identified in a woman older than 75 with active or convalescent COVID-19. The rearrangement joins TRBV6-5 to TRBJ1-1; D uncertain. The CDR3 loop reads CASRSTGRPTEAFF. Written as DNA, the CDR3 is TGTGCCAGCAGATCCACGGGGAGGCCAACTGAAGCTTTCTTT.